This T cell receptor (beta chain) was obtained from a study of blood T cell repertoires in COVID-19. As for the study in general: The origin of the acute and convalescent COVID-19 samples was the United States, Italy and Spain. Nucleic acid was either cDNA or gDNA, and it came from T cells, B-cell-depleted T cells, or PBMCs.

As handled by the study authors: Using reference gene primer amplification, nucleated cell counts were estimated. Some clones are missing from TCRdb's copy, which holds only in-frame ones; the method was immunoSEQ multiplex PCR. V, J and clone size are taken as reported in that table, and D and trimming were inferred from the DNA itself. The sample yields around 250,000 clones, 85% to 90% seen once. The CDR3 is 15 amino acids. Germline CDR1 reads MNHEY; CDR2 reads SMNVEV (reference sequence). V lost 4 bases and J lost 10; bases outside the gene matches: 13. The chain links TRBV27 to TRBJ1-1, with 9 positions matching TRBD1. This TCR came from a man younger than 35 with active or convalescent COVID-19. Sequencing input: peripheral blood. CDR3 coding DNA: TGTGCCAGCAGTTGGGTCGGGACAGGGTCGTTACGAGCTTTCTTT. Protein: CASSWVGTGSLRAFF.